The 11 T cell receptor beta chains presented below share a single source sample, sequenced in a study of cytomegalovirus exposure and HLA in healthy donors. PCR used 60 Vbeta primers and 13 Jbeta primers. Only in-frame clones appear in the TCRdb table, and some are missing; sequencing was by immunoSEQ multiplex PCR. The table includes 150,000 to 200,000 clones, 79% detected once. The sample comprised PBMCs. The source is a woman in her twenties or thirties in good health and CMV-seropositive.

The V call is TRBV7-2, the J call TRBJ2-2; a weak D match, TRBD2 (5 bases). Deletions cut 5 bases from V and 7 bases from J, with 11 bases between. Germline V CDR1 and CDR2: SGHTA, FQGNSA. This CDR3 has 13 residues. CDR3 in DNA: TGTGCCAGCAGCAATACTGGAGGCGGGGAGCTGTTTTTT. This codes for CASSNTGGGELFF.

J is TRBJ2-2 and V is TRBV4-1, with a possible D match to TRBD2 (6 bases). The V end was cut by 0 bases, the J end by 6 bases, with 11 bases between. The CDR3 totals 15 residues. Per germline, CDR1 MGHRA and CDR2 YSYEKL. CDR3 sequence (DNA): TGCGCCAGCAGCCAAGATCGGGGGTCCTCCGGGGAGCTGTTTTTT. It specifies CASSQDRGSSGELFF.

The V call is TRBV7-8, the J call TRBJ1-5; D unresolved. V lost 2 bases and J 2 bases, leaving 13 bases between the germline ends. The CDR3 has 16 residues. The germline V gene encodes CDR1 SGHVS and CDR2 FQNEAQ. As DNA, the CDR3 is TGTGCCAGCAGCTTACTTTCTTATGTTGGCAATCAGCCCCAGCATTTT. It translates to CASSLLSYVGNQPQHF. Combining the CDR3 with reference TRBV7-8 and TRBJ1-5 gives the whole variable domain GAGVSQSPRYKVAKRGQDVALRCDPISGHVSLFWYQQALGQGPEFLTYFQNEAQLDKSGLPSDRFFAERPEGSVSTLKIQRTQQEDSAVYLCASSLLSYVGNQPQHFGDGTRLSIL.

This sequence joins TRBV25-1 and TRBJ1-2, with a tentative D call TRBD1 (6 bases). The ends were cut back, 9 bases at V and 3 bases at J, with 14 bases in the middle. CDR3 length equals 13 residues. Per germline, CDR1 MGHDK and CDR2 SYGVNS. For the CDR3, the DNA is TGTGCCAGTAGGGGGACGGGTGACTATGGCTACACCTTC. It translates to CASRGTGDYGYTF.

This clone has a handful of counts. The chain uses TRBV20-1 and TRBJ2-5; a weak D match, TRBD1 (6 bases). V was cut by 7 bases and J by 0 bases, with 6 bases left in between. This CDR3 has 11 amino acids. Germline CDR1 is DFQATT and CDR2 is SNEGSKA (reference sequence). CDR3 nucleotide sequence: TGCAGTGGACAGGACCAAGAGACCCAGTACTTC. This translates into CSGQDQETQYF.

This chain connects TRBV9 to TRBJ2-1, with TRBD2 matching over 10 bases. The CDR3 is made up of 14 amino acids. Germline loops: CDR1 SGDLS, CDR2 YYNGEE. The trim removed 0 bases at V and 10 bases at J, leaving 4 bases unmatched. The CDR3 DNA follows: TGTGCCAGCAGCGTAGGTACTAGCGGGACCGAGCAGTTCTTC. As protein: CASSVGTSGTEQFF.

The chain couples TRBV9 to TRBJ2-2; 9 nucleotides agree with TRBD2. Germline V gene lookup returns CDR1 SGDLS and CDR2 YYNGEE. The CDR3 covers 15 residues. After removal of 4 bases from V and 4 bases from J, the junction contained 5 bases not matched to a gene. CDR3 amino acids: CASSPLAGSTGELFF. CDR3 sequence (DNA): TGTGCCAGCAGCCCCCTAGCGGGATCCACCGGGGAGCTGTTTTTT.

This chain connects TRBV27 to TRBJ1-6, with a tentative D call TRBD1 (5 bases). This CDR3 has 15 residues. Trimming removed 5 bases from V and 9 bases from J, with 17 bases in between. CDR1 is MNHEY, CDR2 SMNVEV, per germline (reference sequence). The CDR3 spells CASSPLGGAGSPLHF. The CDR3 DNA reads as TGTGCCAGCAGTCCTCTGGGGGGAGCAGGTTCACCCCTCCACTTT.

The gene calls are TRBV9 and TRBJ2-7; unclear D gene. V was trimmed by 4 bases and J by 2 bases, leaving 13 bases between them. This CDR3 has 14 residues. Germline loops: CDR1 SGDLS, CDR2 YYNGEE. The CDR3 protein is CASSYTASPYEQYF. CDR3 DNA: TGTGCCAGCAGCTATACAGCATCTCCCTACGAGCAGTACTTC.

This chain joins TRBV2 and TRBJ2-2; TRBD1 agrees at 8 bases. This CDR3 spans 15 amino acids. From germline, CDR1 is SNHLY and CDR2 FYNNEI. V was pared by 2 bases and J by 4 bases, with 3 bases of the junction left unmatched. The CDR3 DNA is TGTGCCAGCAGTGAAAGGACAGGGTCCACCGGGGAGCTGTTTTTT. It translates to CASSERTGSTGELFF.

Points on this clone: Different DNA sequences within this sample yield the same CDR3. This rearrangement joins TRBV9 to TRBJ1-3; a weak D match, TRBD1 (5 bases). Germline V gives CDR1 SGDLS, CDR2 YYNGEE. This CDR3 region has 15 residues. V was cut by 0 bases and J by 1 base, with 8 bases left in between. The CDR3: CASSVGGGSGNTIYF. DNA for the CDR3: TGTGCCAGCAGCGTAGGGGGGGGGTCTGGAAACACCATATATTTT.